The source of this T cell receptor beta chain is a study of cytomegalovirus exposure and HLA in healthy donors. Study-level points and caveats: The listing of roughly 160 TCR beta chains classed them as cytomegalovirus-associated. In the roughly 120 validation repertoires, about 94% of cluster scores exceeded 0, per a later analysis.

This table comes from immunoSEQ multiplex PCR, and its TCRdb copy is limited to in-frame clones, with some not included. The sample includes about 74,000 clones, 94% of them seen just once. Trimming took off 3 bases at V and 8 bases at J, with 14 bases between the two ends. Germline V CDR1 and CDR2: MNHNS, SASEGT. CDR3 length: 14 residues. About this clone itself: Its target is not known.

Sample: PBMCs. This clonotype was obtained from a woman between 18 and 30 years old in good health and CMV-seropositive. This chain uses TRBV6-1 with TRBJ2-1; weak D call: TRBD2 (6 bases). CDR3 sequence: CASSDPGGRYEQFF. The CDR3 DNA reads TGTGCCAGCAGTGACCCTGGAGGGAGGTATGAGCAGTTCTTC.